One and the same sample provided the 27 T cell receptor beta chains below, sequenced in a study of T cell responses to AZD1222 COVID-19 vaccine. Produced via immunoSEQ multiplex PCR; TCRdb's table is partial and in-frame only. The sample has about 81,000 clones, approximately 83% seen once; the top ten hold roughly 3.2%. This specimen consisted of peripheral blood, obtained 28 days after the second AZD1222 dose. These receptors were obtained from an adult who received the AZD1222 COVID-19 vaccine.

The CDR3 bases are TGTGCCAGTAGTAATTTAGCGGGAGGGTACACCGGGGAGCTGTTTTTT. Translation: CASSNLAGGYTGELFF. The rearrangement uses TRBV19 and TRBJ2-2; 11 bases are shared with TRBD2. CDR1 LNHDA and CDR2 SQIVND come from the germline V gene (reference sequence). Losses at the gene ends were 4 bases for V and 3 bases for J; bases not matched to a gene: 4. The CDR3 is 16 residues long.

The chain links TRBV6-1 to TRBJ2-3, with 11 nucleotides matching TRBD1. Trimming took 3 bases from V and 4 from J; bases not matched to a gene: 3. The CDR3 sequence is 15 residues long. CDR1 and CDR2 (germline): MNHNS, SASEGT. CDR3 region: CASSDRDRGSDTQYF. As DNA, the CDR3 is TGTGCCAGCAGTGACCGGGACAGGGGGTCAGATACGCAGTATTTT.

The chain links TRBV27 to TRBJ2-3; 11 bases match TRBD1. The V gene's germline CDR1 is MNHEY and CDR2 SMNVEV (reference sequence). There are 14 residues in the CDR3. V shed 5 bases, J shed 4 bases, and the junction held 2 bases outside the gene matches. CDR3 coding DNA: TGTGCCAGCAGTCGGGACAGGGGGGCAGATACGCAGTATTTT. Residues: CASSRDRGADTQYF.

V and J are TRBV19 and TRBJ1-1, with D maybe TRBD1 (6 bases). Germline V gene lookup returns CDR1 LNHDA and CDR2 SQIVND (reference sequence). This CDR3 has 13 amino acids. CDR3 residues: CASLNRVSAEAFF. CDR3 nucleotides: TGTGCGTCTTTAAACAGGGTTTCGGCTGAAGCTTTCTTT. The whole variable domain, remainder taken from reference TRBV19 and TRBJ1-1, is DGGITQSPKYLFRKEGQNVTLSCEQNLNHDAMYWYRQDPGQGLRLIYYSQIVNDFQKGDIAEGYSVSREKKESFPLTVTSAQKNPTAFYLCASLNRVSAEAFFGQGTRLTVV.

J is TRBJ1-2 and V is TRBV4-2; D is ambiguous. In germline, CDR1 is LGHNA, CDR2 YNFKEQ. The V gene lost 2 bases and the J gene lost 4 bases, with 14 bases spanning the gap. This CDR3 comprises 15 residues. CDR3 coding DNA: TGTGCCAGCAGCCAATACTACGAGGTTGGCTATGGCTACACCTTC. This translates into CASSQYYEVGYGYTF.

The V call is TRBV6-1, the J call TRBJ1-5; 7 bases are a match to TRBD1. This CDR3 spans 16 amino acids. V gave up 4 bases and J gave up 2 bases; unmatched junction bases: 8. Germline V gene data show CDR1 as MNHNS and CDR2 as SASEGT. The CDR3 bases are TGTGCCAGCAGTGCCCAGGACAGGATGGGCAATCAGCCCCAGCATTTT. Its translation is CASSAQDRMGNQPQHF.

J is TRBJ1-3 and V is TRBV30; 7 bases align to TRBD1. The germline gives CDR1 GTSNPN, CDR2 SVGIG (reference sequence). Germline trimming cut 6 bases from V and 5 bases from J; bases unmatched to any gene: 7. The CDR3 consists of 13 residues. CDR3 loop: CACTQGERNTIYF. The CDR3 nucleotides are TGTGCCTGCACCCAGGGGGAAAGAAACACCATATATTTT.

The rearrangement joins TRBV28 to TRBJ1-4; perhaps TRBD1 as D (6 bases). The CDR3 loop spans 15 amino acids. Germline V CDR1 and CDR2: MDHEN, SYDVKM. The V gene lost 2 bases and the J gene lost 7 bases, with 14 bases spanning the gap. CDR3 DNA: TGTGCCAGCAGTTTAGGTGGGGGCGCGGGTGAAAAACTGTTTTTT. Translation: CASSLGGGAGEKLFF.

The V gene is TRBV7-2, the J gene TRBJ2-7; 8 nucleotides match TRBD2. The V segment lost 6 bases and the J segment 1 base; nucleotides outside the gene matches: 8. Germline V gene data show CDR1 as SGHTA and CDR2 as FQGNSA. The CDR3 consists of 15 residues. The CDR3 loop is CASRSTVAGSYEQYF. Written as DNA, the CDR3 is TGTGCCAGCAGATCAACAGTAGCGGGATCCTACGAGCAGTACTTC. Combining the CDR3 with reference TRBV7-2 and TRBJ2-7 gives the whole variable domain GAGVSQSPSNKVTEKGKDVELRCDPISGHTALYWYRQSLGQGLEFLIYFQGNSAPDKSGLPSDRFSAERTGGSVSTLTIQRTQQEDSAVYLCASRSTVAGSYEQYFGPGTRLTVT.

This chain links TRBV6-5 with TRBJ1-1; TRBD1 is a possible D gene (6 bases). From germline, CDR1 is MNHEY and CDR2 SVGAGI. Trimming pared 4 bases from V and 6 bases from J, leaving 18 bases between. CDR3 length: 15 residues. In nucleotides, the CDR3 is TGTGCCAGCAGTTCCGGTTATGGGGGGGCCGCTGAAGCTTTCTTT. It is translated as CASSSGYGGAAEAFF.

The V and J genes are TRBV27 and TRBJ2-2, with D uncertain. The germline V and J ends were trimmed by 2 bases and 5 bases, with 9 bases remaining between them. Germline V gene sequence: CDR1 MNHEY, CDR2 SMNVEV (reference sequence). CDR3 length equals 14 residues. The CDR3: CASSLPGLTGELFF. The CDR3, as DNA: TGTGCCAGCAGTTTACCGGGCCTAACCGGGGAGCTGTTTTTT.

J is TRBJ2-2 and V is TRBV4-1; 10 bases line up with TRBD2. Germline trimming cut 0 bases from V and 6 bases from J; bases unmatched to any gene: 4. The CDR3 sequence is 16 residues long. Germline values: CDR1 MGHRA, CDR2 YSYEKL. The DNA for the CDR3 is TGCGCCAGCAGCCAAGAAGGACTAGCGGTAGCCGGGGAGCTGTTTTTT. This sequence encodes CASSQEGLAVAGELFF.

This clone was found a few times. The V call is TRBV29-1, the J call TRBJ1-2; no reliable D call. CDR3 length: 17 residues. V shed 3 bases and J shed 1 base, with 21 bases lying between them. Germline values: CDR1 SQVTM, CDR2 ANQGSEA. The CDR3 coding sequence is TGCAGCGTTGACGCGACTGGGTTGGACGACCTTAACTATGGCTACACCTTC. This gives the protein CSVDATGLDDLNYGYTF. The variable domain in full, with the rest retrieved from reference TRBV29-1 and TRBJ1-2, is SAVISQKPSRDICQRGTSLTIQCQVDSQVTMMFWYRQQPGQSLTLIATANQGSEATYESGFVIDKFPISRPNLTFSTLTVSNMSPEDSSIYLCSVDATGLDDLNYGYTFGSGTRLTVV.

Written as DNA, the CDR3 is TGTGCCAGCAGTTACTACGAGAGGGCGAACACTGAAGCTTTCTTT. Protein product: CASSYYERANTEAFF. The V call is TRBV6-5, the J call TRBJ1-1; D is unresolved. Germline lookup yields CDR1 MNHEY and CDR2 SVGAGI. This CDR3 comprises 15 residues. The V gene lost 1 base and the J gene lost 1 base, with 10 bases spanning the gap.

V is TRBV28 and J is TRBJ1-2; 9 bases match TRBD1. This CDR3 is built from 15 residues. Germline V gene data show CDR1 as MDHEN and CDR2 as SYDVKM. The junction had 7 bases not matched to a gene; V was cut back by 1 base and J by 7 bases. The CDR3, as DNA: TGTGCCAGCAGTTTATCCCTCGGACAGGGGTCTGGCTACACCTTC. Amino acids: CASSLSLGQGSGYTF.

This clone was detected once. The rearrangement uses TRBV6-6 and TRBJ2-1, with D perhaps TRBD2 (5 bases). Germline lookup yields CDR1 MNHNY and CDR2 SVGAGI (reference sequence). The CDR3 totals 16 residues. The V end was cut by 2 bases, the J end by 7 bases, with 18 bases between. Here the CDR3 DNA reads TGTGCCAGCAGTTACCCAATGAGGGCCGCCTTGAATGAGCAGTTCTTC. It yields the protein CASSYPMRAALNEQFF.

This clone has only one observation. The rearrangement joins TRBV28 to TRBJ2-1, with unresolved D. Germline loops: CDR1 MDHEN, CDR2 SYDVKM. This CDR3 is 12 amino acids long. Trimming cost V 5 bases and J 8 bases, with 10 bases left between them. The chain's CDR3 is CASSILAYEQFF. The CDR3, as DNA: TGTGCCAGCAGTATTCTGGCGTATGAGCAGTTCTTC.

This chain links TRBV28 with TRBJ1-5; no firm D call. Germline values: CDR1 MDHEN, CDR2 SYDVKM. The length of the CDR3 is 13 residues. The germline V and J ends were trimmed by 3 bases and 9 bases, with 12 bases remaining between them. The CDR3 DNA follows: TGTGCCAGCAGTTTGGGTGACGTTCGGCCCCAGCATTTT. Protein product: CASSLGDVRPQHF.

In this sample, this clone turned up a few times. This rearrangement joins TRBV6-1 to TRBJ2-1, with TRBD1 matching over 10 bases. This CDR3 is built from 14 residues. With 1 base clipped from V and 6 bases from J, the junction kept 0 bases outside the gene matches. CDR1 and CDR2 (germline): MNHNS, SASEGT. CDR3 DNA sequence: TGTGCCAGCAGTGAAGGGACAGGGGGCAATGAGCAGTTCTTC. Amino acid sequence: CASSEGTGGNEQFF.

The CDR3 here is CASSEGTHPTALHF. In nucleotides, the CDR3 is TGTGCCAGCAGTGAGGGGACACACCCAACGGCCCTCCACTTT. The gene calls are TRBV2 and TRBJ1-6; possible D gene TRBD1, 6 bases. There are 14 residues in the CDR3. V lost 3 bases to trimming and J lost 14 bases, with 17 bases between them. The germline V gene encodes CDR1 SNHLY and CDR2 FYNNEI.

The V and J genes are TRBV10-1 and TRBJ2-7, with unresolved D. The V and J ends lost 4 bases and 1 base respectively, with 8 bases between them. Per germline, CDR1 WNHNN and CDR2 SYGVQD (reference sequence). CDR3 size: 13 residues. The CDR3 reads CASSVGNSYEQYF. In DNA, the CDR3 is TGCGCCAGCAGTGTTGGGAATTCCTACGAGCAGTACTTC.

V and J are TRBV5-5 and TRBJ1-6; TRBD1 aligns across 9 bases. This CDR3 is built from 13 residues. V lost 3 bases, J lost 11 bases, and 3 bases stayed unmatched. Germline V lookup: CDR1 SGHKS, CDR2 YYEKEE (reference sequence). In DNA form, the CDR3 reads TGTGCCAGCAGCTGGGACAGGGATCCACCCCTCCACTTT. As protein: CASSWDRDPPLHF.

The chain recombines TRBV5-1 with TRBJ2-7; D call uncertain. V was cut by 0 bases and J by 5 bases, with 9 bases left in between. The CDR3 runs 13 residues. CDR1 is SGHRS and CDR2 is YFSETQ in the germline V gene. In nucleotides, the CDR3 is TGCGCCAGCAGCTTGGGAGGTTTCGACGAGCAGTACTTC. It specifies CASSLGGFDEQYF.

This clone was counted between two and nine times. The chain links TRBV7-3 to TRBJ1-1; a weak D match, TRBD1 (5 bases). The ends were cut back, 4 bases at V and 0 bases at J, with 9 bases in the middle. CDR3 size: 14 residues. CDR1 SGHTA and CDR2 FQGTGA come from the germline V gene. DNA of the CDR3: TGTGCCAGCAGCTCGGGACCGCTGAACACTGAAGCTTTCTTT. Its translation is CASSSGPLNTEAFF.

This rearrangement joins TRBV19 to TRBJ1-2; no definite D call. The CDR3 loop spans 13 amino acids. V lost 4 bases, J lost 8 bases, and 14 bases lay in between. Germline loops: CDR1 LNHDA, CDR2 SQIVND (reference sequence). The CDR3 loop reads CASSSQPRGGYTF. CDR3 nucleotides: TGTGCCAGTAGTAGCCAGCCACGTGGGGGCTACACCTTC.

J is TRBJ1-1 and V is TRBV7-2; the match to TRBD1 covers 9 bases. The germline gives CDR1 SGHTA, CDR2 FQGNSA. V was clipped by 6 bases and J by 5 bases; unmatched bases: 10. The CDR3 sequence is 15 residues long. DNA of the CDR3: TGTGCCAGCAGAGGTAACAGGGGGCTAGGAACTGAAGCTTTCTTT. Its translation is CASRGNRGLGTEAFF. The whole variable domain, remainder taken from reference TRBV7-2 and TRBJ1-1, is GAGVSQSPSNKVTEKGKDVELRCDPISGHTALYWYRQSLGQGLEFLIYFQGNSAPDKSGLPSDRFSAERTGGSVSTLTIQRTQQEDSAVYLCASRGNRGLGTEAFFGQGTRLTVV.

This sequence joins TRBV29-1 and TRBJ1-3; 8 bases match TRBD1. The germline gives CDR1 SQVTM, CDR2 ANQGSEA. This CDR3 comprises 19 residues. V lost 0 bases, J lost 3 bases, and 16 bases stayed unmatched. The CDR3 protein is CSVEDLGTGSPSGGNTIYF. The CDR3 bases are TGCAGCGTTGAAGATTTGGGGACAGGTTCTCCCTCGGGTGGAAACACCATATATTTT.